These 9 T cell receptor beta chains share one sample of origin, sequenced in a study of cytomegalovirus exposure and HLA in healthy donors. Only in-frame clones appear in the TCRdb table, and some are missing; sequencing was by immunoSEQ multiplex PCR. The sample shows about 150,000 clones, approximately 90% of them seen only once. Sequencing input: PBMCs. All receptors derive from a man aged 18 to 29 in good health and CMV-seronegative.

The V and J genes are TRBV13 and TRBJ2-5; 9 positions match TRBD1. After removal of 0 bases from V and 5 bases from J, the junction contained 1 base not matched to a gene. The CDR3 consists of 14 residues. Per germline, CDR1 PRHDT and CDR2 FYEKMQ (reference sequence). CDR3 region: CASSLGGTGETQYF. As DNA, the CDR3 is TGTGCCAGCAGCTTAGGTGGGACAGGGGAGACCCAGTACTTC. The full variable domain, completed using reference TRBV13 and TRBJ2-5, is AAGVIQSPRHLIKEKRETATLKCYPIPRHDTVYWYQQGPGQDPQFLISFYEKMQSDKGSIPDRFSAQQFSDYHSELNMSSLELGDSALYFCASSLGGTGETQYFGPGTRLLVL.

This rearrangement joins TRBV29-1 to TRBJ1-2; D gene uncertain. Germline CDR1 SQVTM, CDR2 ANQGSEA. This CDR3 is 12 amino acids long. V was clipped by 3 bases and J by 8 bases, with 13 bases between them. CDR3 sequence reads: CSVDRGIEGYTF. Written as DNA, the CDR3 is TGCAGCGTTGACCGGGGTATCGAAGGCTACACCTTC.

The chain recombines TRBV5-1 with TRBJ1-2, with D uncertain. Looked up from germline, CDR1 is SGHRS and CDR2 is YFSETQ. The V and J ends lost 4 bases and 6 bases respectively, with 22 bases between them. The CDR3 spans 16 residues. The CDR3 DNA reads TGCGCCAGCAGCATAGAACCGCGGGCCATCTCGGATGGCTACACCTTC. It is translated as CASSIEPRAISDGYTF.

This chain joins TRBV5-5 and TRBJ2-1; 12 nucleotides match TRBD2. This CDR3 has 15 residues. V lost 3 bases, J lost 4 bases, and 2 bases stayed unmatched. CDR1 is SGHKS, CDR2 YYEKEE, per germline (reference sequence). The DNA of the CDR3 is TGTGCCAGCAGCTCTCTAGCGGGGGGGTACAATGAGCAGTTCTTC. Translated, it gives CASSSLAGGYNEQFF.

The V gene is TRBV2, the J gene TRBJ2-3; 8 nucleotides align to TRBD1. There are 17 residues in the CDR3. The trim removed 4 bases at V and 1 base at J, leaving 10 bases unmatched. Germline V CDR1 and CDR2: SNHLY, FYNNEI. The CDR3 reads CASSGEQGARGTDTQYF. The CDR3 DNA sequence: TGTGCCAGCAGTGGGGAGCAGGGGGCGCGTGGCACAGATACGCAGTATTTT. Full variable domain (remainder filled in from reference TRBV2 and TRBJ2-3): EPEVTQTPSHQVTQMGQEVILRCVPISNHLYFYWYRQILGQKVEFLVSFYNNEISEKSEIFDDQFSVERPDGSNFTLKIRSTKLEDSAMYFCASSGEQGARGTDTQYFGPGTRLTVL.

This chain links TRBV6-7 with TRBJ2-7; TRBD1 matches at 8 bases. TRBV6-7 is designated an ORF whose function remains uncertain. The J segment lost 0 bases and the V segment lost 0 bases, leaving 1 base of the junction unmatched. The CDR3 extends over 15 amino acids. The DNA for the CDR3 is TGTGCCAGCAGTTACTCCGGGACAGGCTCCTACGAGCAGTACGTC. Translation: CASSYSGTGSYEQYV.

V gene TRBV6-1 combines with J gene TRBJ1-2, with 8 positions matching TRBD1. The CDR3 runs to 14 residues. CDR1 is MNHNS and CDR2 is SASEGT in the germline V gene. J was trimmed by 4 bases and V by 6 bases; bases with no gene match: 7. The CDR3 DNA is TGTGCCAGCAGCCCCGGACAGGGAACCTATGGCTACACCTTC. Amino acid sequence: CASSPGQGTYGYTF.

The chain employs TRBV5-1 and TRBJ1-2; D not certain. CDR1 and CDR2 (germline): SGHRS, YFSETQ. This CDR3 comprises 13 residues. With 4 bases removed from V and 8 bases from J, the gap between germline ends came to 15 bases. The CDR3 DNA reads TGCGCCAGCAGCAGGAAGGGCGCGGGGGGCTACACCTTC. This encodes CASSRKGAGGYTF.

This clone occurred a few times. This chain connects TRBV5-1 to TRBJ2-2, with a possible D match to TRBD2 (5 bases). V lost 4 bases and J lost 1, with 8 bases in between. Germline V gene lookup returns CDR1 SGHRS and CDR2 YFSETQ. The CDR3 length is 14 residues. The CDR3 reads CASSPLGNTGELFF. Written as DNA, the CDR3 is TGCGCCAGCAGCCCACTAGGGAACACCGGGGAGCTGTTTTTT.